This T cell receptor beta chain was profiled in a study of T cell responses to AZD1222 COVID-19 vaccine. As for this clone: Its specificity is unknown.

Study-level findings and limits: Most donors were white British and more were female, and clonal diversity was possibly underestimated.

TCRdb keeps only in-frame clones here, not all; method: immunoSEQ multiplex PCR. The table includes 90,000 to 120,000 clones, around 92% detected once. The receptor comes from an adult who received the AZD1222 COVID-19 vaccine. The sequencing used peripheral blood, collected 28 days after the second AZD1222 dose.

CDR3 sequence: CASSDWDAQETQYF. As DNA, the CDR3 is TGTGCCAGCAGTGATTGGGACGCACAAGAGACCCAGTACTTC. This chain uses TRBV25-1 with TRBJ2-5; tentatively, D is TRBD1 or TRBD2 (5 bases each). Trimming shortened V by 3 bases and J by 2 bases, and 10 bases separated the two germline ends. CDR3 length: 14 residues. The germline V gene has CDR1 MGHDK and CDR2 SYGVNS.